This entry lists 21 T cell receptor beta chains sequenced from one sample in a study of blood T cell repertoires in COVID-19. Measured with immunoSEQ multiplex PCR; TCRdb has only the in-frame clones, and not every one. The sample holds more than 300,000 clones, roughly 83% seen once. Sequencing input: peripheral blood. The receptors shown here come from a woman in her 50s with acute or convalescent COVID-19.

To note about this clone: This sample includes further DNA sequences coding for the same CDR3. The V gene is TRBV29-1, the J gene TRBJ1-5; TRBD1 aligns across 8 bases. CDR1 and CDR2 (germline): SQVTM, ANQGSEA. The CDR3 has 13 amino acids. J gave up 2 bases and V 6 bases, and 3 bases lay outside the gene matches. CDR3 region: CSVGQGGNQPQHF. The CDR3 nucleotides are TGCAGCGTCGGACAGGGAGGCAATCAGCCCCAGCATTTT.

This chain joins TRBV9 and TRBJ2-1, with a possible D match to TRBD2 (5 bases). In germline, CDR1 is SGDLS, CDR2 YYNGEE. V was cut by 0 bases and J by 4 bases, with 14 bases left in between. The CDR3 spans 16 residues. The CDR3 loop is CASSVGGSGVYNEQFF. The DNA for the CDR3 is TGTGCCAGCAGCGTAGGGGGAAGCGGAGTTTACAATGAGCAGTTCTTC.

The chain carries TRBV5-5 and TRBJ2-1, with D possibly being TRBD1 (6 bases). This CDR3 is 11 amino acids long. Trimming took off 1 base at V and 12 bases at J, with 8 bases between the two ends. Germline V gene sequence: CDR1 SGHKS, CDR2 YYEKEE (reference sequence). The CDR3 sequence: CASSLTGRQFF. CDR3 coding DNA: TGTGCCAGCAGCTTGACAGGGAGGCAGTTCTTC.

The gene calls are TRBV5-1 and TRBJ2-5; no clear D gene. V was shortened by 0 bases and J by 1 base, with 7 bases between the two germline ends. Per the germline V gene, CDR1 is SGHRS and CDR2 is YFSETQ. The CDR3 totals 14 residues. CDR3 sequence reads: CASSLGATQETQYF. CDR3 nucleotide sequence: TGCGCCAGCAGCTTGGGGGCCACCCAAGAGACCCAGTACTTC.

The V and J genes are TRBV9 and TRBJ2-3; D is possibly TRBD1 (6 bases). This CDR3 has 16 residues. The V end lost 5 bases, the J end lost 0 bases, and 16 bases lay between the germline ends. Germline V gene sequence: CDR1 SGDLS, CDR2 YYNGEE. The CDR3 nucleotides read TGTGCCAGCAGACCTACGACAGGACGGAGCACAGATACGCAGTATTTT. Protein product: CASRPTTGRSTDTQYF.

This rearrangement joins TRBV7-2 to TRBJ2-1; tentative D call: TRBD2 (5 bases). The V end lost 2 bases, the J end lost 6 bases, and 11 bases lay between the germline ends. Germline lookup yields CDR1 SGHTA and CDR2 FQGNSA. CDR3 size: 14 residues. The chain's CDR3 is CASSLSLARNEQFF. The CDR3 nucleotides are TGTGCCAGCAGCTTATCGCTAGCTCGCAATGAGCAGTTCTTC.

The V and J genes are TRBV18 and TRBJ2-1; possible D gene TRBD1, 6 bases. Between the trimmed V and J ends, which lost 2 bases and 5 bases, there was a span of 10 bases. Germline loops: CDR1 KGHSH, CDR2 LQKENI. This CDR3 is built from 14 residues. The DNA of the CDR3 is TGTGCCAGCTCACCAGCCTACAGGGACAATGAGCAGTTCTTC. Translating gives CASSPAYRDNEQFF.

The chain couples TRBV7-9 to TRBJ2-1, with TRBD1 as a possible D gene (5 bases). Germline CDR1 and CDR2: SEHNR and FQNEAQ (reference sequence). Trimming stripped 7 bases from V and 1 base from J, with 11 bases between. The CDR3 is 14 residues long. CDR3 amino acids: CASTVRVSYNEQFF. DNA of the CDR3: TGTGCCAGCACCGTCAGGGTATCCTACAATGAGCAGTTCTTC.

The chain combines TRBV9 with TRBJ1-1, with a tentative D call TRBD1 (5 bases). The CDR3 has 14 amino acids. Germline V gene lookup returns CDR1 SGDLS and CDR2 YYNGEE. Trimming removed 0 bases at V and 6 bases at J, with 12 bases between. The CDR3 DNA sequence: TGTGCCAGCAGCGTAGGGGGGGATCTTCCTGAAGCTTTCTTT. This encodes CASSVGGDLPEAFF.

The rearrangement uses TRBV5-4 and TRBJ2-7; D may be TRBD2 (7 bases). Germline V gene sequence: CDR1 SGHNT, CDR2 YYREEE (reference sequence). The CDR3 is 16 residues long. Trimming pared 3 bases from V and 4 bases from J, leaving 20 bases between. CDR3 protein: CASSWGGPAPKYEQYF. CDR3 DNA sequence: TGTGCCAGCAGCTGGGGGGGCCCTGCCCCAAAATACGAGCAGTACTTC.

The chain employs TRBV15 and TRBJ1-5; TRBD1 might be the D (6 bases). V lost 2 bases, J lost 6 bases, and 11 bases lay in between. This CDR3 region has 14 residues. The germline V gene encodes CDR1 LNHNV and CDR2 YYDKDF (reference sequence). CDR3 coding DNA: TGTGCCACCAGCAGAAACAGGGATGGTCAGCCCCAGCATTTT. Amino acids: CATSRNRDGQPQHF.

The chain is built from TRBV6-5 and TRBJ2-7; TRBD1 might be the D (6 bases). The CDR3 spans 14 residues. Looked up from germline, CDR1 is MNHEY and CDR2 is SVGAGI. Trimming pared 6 bases from V and 3 bases from J, leaving 15 bases between. Written as DNA, the CDR3 is TGTGCCAGCAGACAGGGTCCCTTCAACTACGAGCAGTACTTC. Translated: CASRQGPFNYEQYF.

The V gene is TRBV6-6, the J gene TRBJ2-1, with 10 positions matching TRBD2. With 0 bases clipped from V and 5 bases from J, the junction kept 1 base outside the gene matches. Germline lookup yields CDR1 MNHNY and CDR2 SVGAGI (reference sequence). The length of the CDR3 is 15 residues. The CDR3 is CASSYSGTSDNEQFF. DNA of the CDR3: TGTGCCAGCAGTTACTCCGGGACTAGCGACAATGAGCAGTTCTTC.

The chain employs TRBV5-5 and TRBJ1-2; 11 positions agree with TRBD1. This CDR3 spans 15 amino acids. Looked up from germline, CDR1 is SGHKS and CDR2 is YYEKEE (reference sequence). Trimming at V came to 4 bases and at J to 5 bases, leaving 7 bases not matched to a gene. CDR3 region: CASSKGTGGLYGYTF. In DNA, the CDR3 is TGTGCCAGCAGCAAAGGGACAGGGGGGCTTTATGGCTACACCTTC. Drawing the rest from reference TRBV5-5 and TRBJ1-2, the complete variable domain is DAGVTQSPTHLIKTRGQQVTLRCSPISGHKSVSWYQQVLGQGPQFIFQYYEKEERGRGNFPDRFSARQFPNYSSELNVNALLLGDSALYLCASSKGTGGLYGYTFGSGTRLTVV.

The J gene is TRBJ2-1, the V gene TRBV19, with a possible D match to TRBD2 (7 bases). Per the germline V gene, CDR1 is LNHDA and CDR2 is SQIVND (reference sequence). V gave up 3 bases and J gave up 5 bases, with 14 bases separating them. The CDR3 runs 15 residues. CDR3 DNA sequence: TGTGCCAGTAGTATTGGGGGGGCATCAGACAATGAGCAGTTCTTC. As protein: CASSIGGASDNEQFF.

This chain joins TRBV2 and TRBJ1-4; 7 nucleotides line up with TRBD1. The CDR3 has 15 residues. The germline V gene encodes CDR1 SNHLY and CDR2 FYNNEI. The J segment lost 7 bases and the V segment lost 6 bases, leaving 11 bases of the junction unmatched. The CDR3 is CASSQETGWIEKLFF. The CDR3 DNA sequence: TGTGCCAGCAGCCAAGAGACAGGGTGGATTGAAAAACTGTTTTTT.

The chain joins TRBV5-5 to TRBJ1-4; D is possibly TRBD1 (6 bases). CDR3 size: 16 residues. Germline values: CDR1 SGHKS, CDR2 YYEKEE (reference sequence). V lost 0 bases and J 8 bases, leaving 17 bases between the germline ends. In nucleotides, the CDR3 is TGTGCCAGCAGCTTGGACAGGGACGTTAGGGGCGAAAAACTGTTTTTT. It encodes CASSLDRDVRGEKLFF.

The chain is built from TRBV4-3 and TRBJ2-7; 8 bases line up with TRBD1. This CDR3 has 19 residues. CDR1 is LGHNA and CDR2 is YSLEER in the germline V gene. The junction had 22 bases not matched to a gene; V was cut back by 7 bases and J by 2 bases. As DNA, the CDR3 is TGCGCCAGCAACCCGCCTTGGGGCAGGGGGCGAGCGCCGGCCTACGAGCAGTACTTC. Amino acid sequence: CASNPPWGRGRAPAYEQYF.

The J gene is TRBJ2-7, the V gene TRBV7-8; 8 bases are a match to TRBD1. The CDR3 runs 17 residues. Losses at the gene ends were 0 bases for V and 5 bases for J; bases not matched to a gene: 12. Germline V gene lookup returns CDR1 SGHVS and CDR2 FQNEAQ. The CDR3 here is CASSLARVGDRNDEQYF. The DNA for the CDR3 is TGTGCCAGCAGCTTAGCGCGGGTCGGGGACAGGAACGACGAGCAGTACTTC.

The chain uses TRBV19 and TRBJ2-1; 7 bases align to TRBD1. CDR1 and CDR2 from the germline V gene are LNHDA and SQIVND (reference sequence). The length of the CDR3 is 15 residues. After removal of 1 base from V and 5 bases from J, the junction contained 5 bases not matched to a gene. The CDR3 DNA reads as TGTGCCAGTAGTATAGTGGACAGGTCGGACAATGAGCAGTTCTTC. Translated, it gives CASSIVDRSDNEQFF. The complete variable domain, with remaining parts taken from reference TRBV19 and TRBJ2-1, reads DGGITQSPKYLFRKEGQNVTLSCEQNLNHDAMYWYRQDPGQGLRLIYYSQIVNDFQKGDIAEGYSVSREKKESFPLTVTSAQKNPTAFYLCASSIVDRSDNEQFFGPGTRLTVL.

The chain carries TRBV10-3 and TRBJ1-2; D is ambiguous. The germline gives CDR1 ENHRY, CDR2 SYGVKD. Trimming pared 3 bases from V and 0 bases from J, leaving 11 bases between. The CDR3 spans 15 residues. The CDR3 is CAISDLARSNYGYTF. In nucleotides, the CDR3 is TGTGCCATCAGTGATTTAGCCCGGTCTAACTATGGCTACACCTTC.